Following are 15 T cell receptor beta chains from one sample sequenced in a study of T cell repertoires in aging, cancer and after chemotherapy (dated by TCRdb to the late 2010s). Sequencing was carried out with an Illumina MiSeq. Multiplex touch-down PCR with a mixed TRB-A/B primer pool was used to amplify rearranged TRB sequences covering the V, D and J segments. Starting from the raw public reads, TCRdb applied fastp trimming at Q25, assembled clones with MiXCR and retained in-frame beta chains. Rows with a matching CDR3 protein are joined into one entry that keeps the most common DNA and genes. This sample is represented by some 6,700 distinct CDR3 sequences; 35% of them were singletons. The top ten clones comprise roughly 40% of the sample. TCR beta rearrangements were amplified from genomic DNA extracted from peripheral blood rather than from sorted cells or RNA. Sequencing used blood. These receptors originate from a human donor in good health.

This clonotype was seen more than once but under ten times. This rearrangement joins TRBV18 to TRBJ2-5; 11 nucleotides agree with TRBD2. The CDR3 is 18 amino acids. Germline V gene lookup returns CDR1 KGHSH and CDR2 LQKENI. V lost 6 bases and J lost 5; bases outside the gene matches: 17. For the CDR3, the DNA is TGTGCCAGCTCTCCTCGTAGCGGGAGGGCCTCTCGTGTGGAGACCCAGTACTTC. Its translation is CASSPRSGRASRVETQYF.

In the case of this clonotype: The junction departs from germline at one end; a sequencing error may be responsible. The J gene is TRBJ1-2, the V gene TRBV5-6, with 8 positions matching TRBD1. The length of the CDR3 is 16 residues. Germline values: CDR1 SGHDT, CDR2 YYEEEE. The CDR3 nucleotides are TGCGCCAGCAGCTCGGGACGAGGACAGGGAAACTATGGCTACACCTTC. It encodes CASSSGRGQGNYGYTF.

The chain is built from TRBV12-3 or TRBV12-4 and TRBJ2-3, with 7 bases that match TRBD1. With V trimmed by 3 bases and J by 6 bases, 3 bases remained unmatched. This CDR3 is 13 amino acids long. The CDR3 is CASSFKGADTQYF. CDR3 sequence (DNA): TGTGCCAGCAGTTTTAAGGGGGCGGATACGCAGTATTTT.

The chain is built from TRBV19 and TRBJ2-1; 14 nucleotides agree with TRBD2. Unmatched junction bases numbered 2, after V lost 3 bases and J lost 7 bases. CDR1 is LNHDA, CDR2 SQIVND, per germline (reference sequence). The CDR3 length is 15 residues. The chain's CDR3 is CASSIGTSGRNEQFF. In DNA, the CDR3 is TGTGCCAGTAGTATCGGGACTAGCGGGAGAAATGAGCAGTTCTTC.

This clonotype ranks as large. This chain links TRBV29-1 with TRBJ2-2, with D perhaps TRBD1 (6 bases). Germline CDR1 SQVTM, CDR2 ANQGSEA. V was pared by 6 bases and J by 8 bases, with 10 bases between. This CDR3 comprises 11 residues. In DNA form, the CDR3 reads TGCAGCGTCCCCAGGGGTGGGGAGCTGTTTTTT. Its translation: CSVPRGGELFF.

This clonotype was counted a few times. The chain uses TRBV5-6 and TRBJ1-5; no clear D. Germline V gene data show CDR1 as SGHDT and CDR2 as YYEEEE. The V end lost 2 bases, the J end lost 6 bases, and 9 bases lay between the germline ends. CDR3 size: 13 residues. CDR3 in DNA: TGTGCCAGCAGCTTCGAGGGTTCTCAGCCCCAGCATTTT. It specifies CASSFEGSQPQHF.

This clonotype has just a few counts. V gene TRBV15 combines with J gene TRBJ1-4; D unclear. Germline-derived CDR1 and CDR2 are LNHNV and YYDKDF (reference sequence). The CDR3 consists of 15 residues. V was trimmed by 0 bases and J by 3 bases, leaving 8 bases between them. CDR3 sequence reads: CATSRDIQANEKLFF. CDR3 sequence (DNA): TGTGCCACCAGCAGAGATATTCAAGCTAATGAAAAACTGTTTTTT.

This chain links TRBV30 with TRBJ1-1, with a weak D call TRBD1 (5 bases). The V gene's germline CDR1 is GTSNPN and CDR2 SVGIG (reference sequence). V dropped 4 bases and J dropped 1 base, with 7 bases sitting between them. The length of the CDR3 is 12 residues. The CDR3 region has the DNA TGTGCCTGGAACGGGGGGAACACTGAAGCTTTCTTT. It specifies CAWNGGNTEAFF.

V is TRBV6-4 and J is TRBJ1-5; 10 nucleotides agree with TRBD1. V lost 6 bases and J lost 10; bases outside the gene matches: 9. CDR1 and CDR2 (germline): MRHNA, SNTAGT. The CDR3 has 14 residues. DNA for the CDR3: TGTGCCAGCAGCCCCGGACAGGGGGAGGGCCCCCAGCATTTT. Encoded protein: CASSPGQGEGPQHF.

This rearrangement joins TRBV27 to TRBJ2-7; the D call may be TRBD1 or TRBD2 (5 bases each). Trimming took off 0 bases at V and 4 bases at J, with 22 bases between the two ends. The CDR3 runs to 18 residues. CDR1 and CDR2 (germline): MNHEY, SMNVEV (reference sequence). In DNA, the CDR3 is TGTGCCAGCAGTTTATCGATGCAGGGCTGGTATGAGGGTTACGAGCAGTACTTC. This translates into CASSLSMQGWYEGYEQYF.

About this clonotype: A read error may produce the germline difference seen at one junction end. The chain employs TRBV6-1 and TRBJ1-2; a possible D gene is TRBD1 (5 bases). CDR3 length: 14 residues. The germline gives CDR1 MNHNS, CDR2 SASEGT. In nucleotides, the CDR3 is TGTGCCAGCAGGCCGGGACGGGGTTCGTATGACTACACCTTC. Protein sequence: CASRPGRGSYDYTF.

V and J are TRBV19 and TRBJ1-6; no reliable D call. The germline CDR1 and CDR2 sequences are LNHDA and SQIVND (reference sequence). Trimming cost V 1 base and J 0 bases, with 7 bases left between them. This CDR3 is 16 amino acids long. The CDR3: CASSIGLISYNSPLHF. In nucleotides, the CDR3 is TGTGCCAGTAGTATAGGACTTATCTCCTATAATTCACCCCTCCACTTT.

The chain uses TRBV10-3 and TRBJ1-5; TRBD1 matches 7 bases. With V trimmed by 6 bases and J by 1 base, 3 bases remained unmatched. Germline assignment: CDR1 ENHRY and CDR2 SYGVKD. This CDR3 contains 14 residues. Written as DNA, the CDR3 is TGTGCCATCAGCTTGGACAGGAGCAATCAGCCCCAGCATTTT. It specifies CAISLDRSNQPQHF.

The CDR3 protein is CASSFTGQGQPQHF. The CDR3 DNA sequence: TGTGCCAGCAGCTTTACGGGACAGGGTCAGCCCCAGCATTTT. The chain employs TRBV11-1 and TRBJ1-5; 9 bases map to TRBD1. The CDR3 length is 14 residues. The V segment lost 3 bases and the J segment 6 bases; nucleotides outside the gene matches: 3. Germline CDR1 reads SGHAT; CDR2 reads FQDESV (reference sequence).

The V gene is TRBV27, the J gene TRBJ2-1, with 13 positions matching TRBD2. The CDR3 is 17 amino acids. The germline V gene encodes CDR1 MNHEY and CDR2 SMNVEV (reference sequence). Trimming removed 1 base from V and 5 bases from J; junction bases left unmatched: 5. Here the CDR3 DNA reads TGTGCCAGCAGTTTATACTGGACTAGCGGGAGCGACAATGAGCAGTTCTTC. Residues: CASSLYWTSGSDNEQFF.